This T cell receptor beta chain was profiled in a study of blood T cell repertoires in COVID-19. Study in general: Specimens from acute and convalescent COVID-19 originated in the United States, Italy and Spain. Sources were T cells, B-cell-depleted T cells, or PBMCs; the material itself was cDNA or gDNA.

The authors' processing: Amplification of reference gene primers was used by the study to estimate nucleated cell counts. Clones were sequenced by immunoSEQ multiplex PCR, and TCRdb holds only the in-frame ones, with some missing. For V, J and clone size, that table is used; D and trimming come from the DNA. The data hold 70,000 to 90,000 clones, with about four fifths observed a single time. J was trimmed by 4 bases and V by 1 base; bases with no gene match: 1. CDR3 size: 14 residues. The germline V gene encodes CDR1 MNHEY and CDR2 SMNVEV (reference sequence). The J gene is TRBJ1-3, the V gene TRBV27, with TRBD1 matching 7 bases. Specimen: peripheral blood. This clonotype originated in a human donor in a cohort sampled during active COVID-19. CDR3 residues: CASSLLGQGNTIYF. The DNA for the CDR3 is TGTGCCAGCAGTTTATTGGGACAGGGAAACACCATATATTTT.